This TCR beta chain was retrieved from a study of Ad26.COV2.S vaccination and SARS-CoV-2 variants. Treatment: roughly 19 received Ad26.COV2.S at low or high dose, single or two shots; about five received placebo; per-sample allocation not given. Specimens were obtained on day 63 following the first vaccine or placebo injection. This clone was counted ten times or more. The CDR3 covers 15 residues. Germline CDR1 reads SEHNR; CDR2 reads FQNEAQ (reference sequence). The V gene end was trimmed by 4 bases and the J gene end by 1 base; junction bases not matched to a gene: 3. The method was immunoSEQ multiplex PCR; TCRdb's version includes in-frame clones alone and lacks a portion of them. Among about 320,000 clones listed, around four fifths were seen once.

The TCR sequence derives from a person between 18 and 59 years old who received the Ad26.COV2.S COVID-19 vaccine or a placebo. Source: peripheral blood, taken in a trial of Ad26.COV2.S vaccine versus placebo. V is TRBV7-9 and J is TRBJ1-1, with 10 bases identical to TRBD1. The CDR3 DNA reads TGTGCCAGCAGCTCCGACAGGGGGCGGAACACTGAAGCTTTCTTT. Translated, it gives CASSSDRGRNTEAFF.